A single sample gave rise to the 32 T cell receptor beta chains below, sequenced in a study of PD-1 blockade in classical Hodgkin lymphoma. Sample time point: newly diagnosed, previously untreated cHL patient sample. Clones were sequenced by immunoSEQ multiplex PCR, and TCRdb holds only the in-frame ones, with some missing. The table records 70,000 or so clones, over 90% of them present only once. The sample comprised peripheral blood mononuclear cells (PBMCs). These receptor sequences come from a human donor with classical Hodgkin lymphoma.

The rearrangement uses TRBV28 and TRBJ2-7; a weak D match, TRBD1 (6 bases). The CDR3 is 14 residues long. Trimming removed 10 bases from V and 2 bases from J, with 18 bases in between. CDR1 MDHEN and CDR2 SYDVKM come from the germline V gene. The CDR3 sequence: CATRDRSNTYEQYF. CDR3 sequence (DNA): TGTGCCACCAGAGACAGGAGTAATACCTACGAGCAGTACTTC.

The chain recombines TRBV6-5 with TRBJ2-1, with D uncertain. Germline V gene sequence: CDR1 MNHEY, CDR2 SVGAGI. This CDR3 has 16 amino acids. V lost 0 bases and J 0 bases, leaving 9 bases between the germline ends. CDR3 sequence (DNA): TGTGCCAGCAGTTACTCGTCGGTTACCTCCTACAATGAGCAGTTCTTC. As protein: CASSYSSVTSYNEQFF.

This sequence joins TRBV7-8 and TRBJ1-3; D is unresolved. The V end was cut by 5 bases, the J end by 4 bases, with 12 bases between. The CDR3 covers 14 residues. Germline V gene sequence: CDR1 SGHVS, CDR2 FQNEAQ. CDR3 residues: CASSPRATGNTIYF. DNA of the CDR3: TGTGCCAGCAGCCCTAGGGCGACAGGAAACACCATATATTTT.

This chain connects TRBV5-1 to TRBJ2-1; TRBD2 matches at 13 bases. The CDR3 contains 17 residues. J gave up 9 bases and V 4 bases, and 13 bases lay outside the gene matches. Germline assignment: CDR1 SGHRS and CDR2 YFSETQ. The CDR3 sequence: CASSTGPGLAGAGEQFF. The CDR3 coding sequence is TGCGCCAGCAGCACAGGACCCGGACTAGCGGGAGCTGGTGAGCAGTTCTTC.

The V gene is TRBV5-4, the J gene TRBJ2-7; tentative D call: TRBD1 (7 bases). This CDR3 comprises 14 residues. V lost 0 bases and J lost 3, with 10 bases in between. CDR1 SGHNT and CDR2 YYREEE come from the germline V gene (reference sequence). The CDR3 nucleotides read TGTGCCAGCAGCTTGGGCCAGGGGGGCTACGAGCAGTACTTC. This translates into CASSLGQGGYEQYF. Full variable domain (rest looked up from reference TRBV5-4 and TRBJ2-7): ETGVTQSPTHLIKTRGQQVTLRCSSQSGHNTVSWYQQALGQGPQFIFQYYREEENGRGNFPPRFSGLQFPNYSSELNVNALELDDSALYLCASSLGQGGYEQYFGPGTRLTVT.

The count of this clone is one. Here the CDR3 reads CARSLGSSYEQYF. Written as DNA, the CDR3 is TGTGCCAGAAGCTTGGGGAGCTCCTACGAGCAGTACTTC. The chain employs TRBV5-3 and TRBJ2-7, with D unclear. TRBV5-3 carries the ORF label, with uncertain function. There are 13 residues in the CDR3. V was trimmed by 0 bases and J by 0 bases, leaving 4 bases between them.

CDR3 in DNA: TGTGCCAGTCCCCCTTCCTACGAGCAGTACTTC. Translated: CASPPSYEQYF. This sequence joins TRBV19 and TRBJ2-7, with D hard to call. V was shortened by 8 bases and J by 1 base, with 6 bases between the two germline ends. The CDR3 sequence is 11 residues long. CDR1 LNHDA and CDR2 SQIVND come from the germline V gene (reference sequence).

The rearrangement uses TRBV10-3 and TRBJ2-5, with 8 positions matching TRBD2. The V and J ends lost 10 bases and 2 bases, in that order; junction bases with no gene match: 6. The germline CDR1 and CDR2 sequences are ENHRY and SYGVKD. This CDR3 is built from 13 residues. CDR3 region: CASSQRGQETQYF. In nucleotides, the CDR3 is TGTGCCAGCTCCCAGCGGGGGCAAGAGACCCAGTACTTC.

This clone has just one count. This chain joins TRBV20-1 and TRBJ2-7; no definite D call. Per germline, CDR1 DFQATT and CDR2 SNEGSKA (reference sequence). The V gene lost 4 bases and the J gene lost 5 bases, with 9 bases spanning the gap. The CDR3 sequence is 11 residues long. The CDR3 DNA reads TGCAGTGCTAACGGTCCCCACGAGCAGTACTTC. Its translation is CSANGPHEQYF.

V is TRBV11-2 and J is TRBJ2-4, with D possibly being TRBD2 (5 bases). The germline gives CDR1 SGHAT, CDR2 FQNNGV. Trimming stripped 3 bases from V and 2 bases from J, with 14 bases between. This CDR3 is 16 amino acids long. The chain's CDR3 is CASSLSGRVTKNIQYF. The CDR3 nucleotides read TGTGCCAGCAGCTTGAGCGGACGCGTGACCAAAAACATTCAGTACTTC. The whole variable domain, filled in from reference TRBV11-2 and TRBJ2-4, reads EAGVAQSPRYKIIEKRQSVAFWCNPISGHATLYWYQQILGQGPKLLIQFQNNGVVDDSQLPKDRFSAERLKGVDSTLKIQPAKLEDSAVYLCASSLSGRVTKNIQYFGAGTRLSVL.

The chain is built from TRBV2 and TRBJ2-7; no firm D call. V gave up 6 bases and J gave up 7 bases, with 19 bases separating them. The CDR3 covers 14 residues. The germline V gene encodes CDR1 SNHLY and CDR2 FYNNEI. The CDR3 spells CASSIPTAMGEQYF. The DNA for the CDR3 is TGTGCCAGCAGCATCCCCACTGCGATGGGGGAGCAGTACTTC.

The J gene is TRBJ1-1, the V gene TRBV4-3; D is unresolved. The CDR3 extends over 15 amino acids. V was shortened by 0 bases and J by 4 bases, with 12 bases between the two germline ends. CDR1 LGHNA and CDR2 YSLEER come from the germline V gene. The DNA of the CDR3 is TGCGCCAGCAGCCAAGAATTGGAGGGAACCACTGAAGCTTTCTTT. This gives the protein CASSQELEGTTEAFF.

The chain employs TRBV4-3 and TRBJ1-2; 8 bases match TRBD1. CDR1 is LGHNA, CDR2 YSLEER, per germline. V dropped 0 bases and J dropped 3; count of bases not matched to a gene: 9. The CDR3 extends over 17 amino acids. DNA of the CDR3: TGCGCCAGCAGCCAAGACGCGGCTGTGACAGGGGACTATGGCTACACCTTC. Translating it yields CASSQDAAVTGDYGYTF.

The V call is TRBV2, the J call TRBJ1-4; the D is unclear. Trimming cost V 6 bases and J 3 bases, with 14 bases left between them. This CDR3 region has 15 residues. Germline-derived CDR1 and CDR2 are SNHLY and FYNNEI. This CDR3 reads CASSPLRNSNEKLFF. The CDR3 coding sequence is TGTGCCAGCAGCCCTTTGAGAAACTCTAATGAAAAACTGTTTTTT.

The V and J genes are TRBV5-5 and TRBJ1-3; unclear D gene. The V gene lost 0 bases and the J gene lost 2 bases, with 9 bases spanning the gap. The CDR3 is 15 amino acids. CDR1 is SGHKS, CDR2 YYEKEE, per germline (reference sequence). CDR3: CASSLGAGPGNTIYF. The DNA for the CDR3 is TGTGCCAGCAGCTTGGGGGCAGGACCTGGAAACACCATATATTTT.

The chain carries TRBV4-3 and TRBJ2-7; D could derive from TRBD1 or TRBD2 (5 bases each). CDR1 is LGHNA, CDR2 YSLEER, per germline. V was cut by 3 bases and J by 9 bases, with 15 bases left in between. The CDR3 consists of 13 residues. DNA of the CDR3: TGCGCCAGCAGCCACGAAGGGACCCGCCGGCAGTACTTC. This translates into CASSHEGTRRQYF.

This chain links TRBV6-1 with TRBJ2-1, with D uncertain. Trimming removed 2 bases at V and 13 bases at J, with 15 bases between. Germline CDR1 and CDR2: MNHNS and SASEGT. CDR3 size: 13 residues. In nucleotides, the CDR3 is TGTGCCAGCAGTGAAATTGGCAGTAGGGATCAGTTCTTC. Amino acid sequence: CASSEIGSRDQFF.

This clone was detected a few times. The chain couples TRBV11-3 to TRBJ2-1, with a tentative D call TRBD2 (5 bases). Between the trimmed V and J ends, which lost 5 bases and 10 bases, there was a span of 15 bases. Germline V gene lookup returns CDR1 SGHNT and CDR2 YENEEA. There are 13 residues in the CDR3. The CDR3 DNA follows: TGTGCCAGCAGCATGCTAAGCCCGGGAGAGCAGTTCTTC. Protein: CASSMLSPGEQFF.

V is TRBV25-1 and J is TRBJ2-3; weak D call: TRBD1 (5 bases). Trimming took 2 bases from V and 1 from J, leaving 13 bases between them. Germline assignment: CDR1 MGHDK and CDR2 SYGVNS. The CDR3 contains 16 residues. CDR3 bases: TGTGCCAGCAGTGAACCTAAGGGGTGGGGCACAGATACGCAGTATTTT. Protein: CASSEPKGWGTDTQYF.

This sequence joins TRBV20-1 and TRBJ2-5; no definite D call. The V gene's germline CDR1 is DFQATT and CDR2 SNEGSKA (reference sequence). The ends were cut back, 7 bases at V and 2 bases at J, with 8 bases in the middle. This CDR3 is built from 11 residues. The CDR3 loop reads CSGLEQETQYF. CDR3 nucleotides: TGCAGTGGGCTCGAGCAAGAGACCCAGTACTTC.

This chain connects TRBV5-1 to TRBJ2-7; 11 bases are a match to TRBD1. In germline, CDR1 is SGHRS, CDR2 YFSETQ. Trimming at V came to 3 bases and at J to 6 bases, leaving 5 bases not matched to a gene. This CDR3 contains 14 residues. In DNA form, the CDR3 reads TGCGCCAGCAGCTCGGACAGGGGGCGCGTCGAGCAGTACTTC. Encoded protein: CASSSDRGRVEQYF.

The rearrangement joins TRBV19 to TRBJ2-3; D is unresolved. The CDR3 runs to 15 residues. In germline, CDR1 is LNHDA, CDR2 SQIVND (reference sequence). V gave up 1 base and J gave up 2 bases, with 10 bases separating them. The CDR3 bases are TGTGCCAGTAGTATAGCAGCACCTTCCACAGATACGCAGTATTTT. It codes for CASSIAAPSTDTQYF.

The rearrangement uses TRBV4-3 and TRBJ2-5; 8 bases agree with TRBD2. This CDR3 spans 16 amino acids. Germline V lookup: CDR1 LGHNA, CDR2 YSLEER. The V segment lost 3 bases and the J segment 1 base; nucleotides outside the gene matches: 7. The CDR3 coding sequence is TGCGCCAGCAGCCAGGGTACTAGCGGCACCCAAGAGACCCAGTACTTC. Translation: CASSQGTSGTQETQYF.

The V call is TRBV18, the J call TRBJ2-7; 13 bases are a match to TRBD2. J gave up 4 bases and V 3 bases, and 3 bases lay outside the gene matches. Germline V gene sequence: CDR1 KGHSH, CDR2 LQKENI. The CDR3 is 15 amino acids. The CDR3 loop reads CASSPGTSGKYEQYF. Written as DNA, the CDR3 is TGTGCCAGCTCACCGGGGACTAGCGGGAAGTACGAGCAGTACTTC. Looking up the rest from reference TRBV18 and TRBJ2-7 gives the full variable domain: NAGVMQNPRHLVRRRGQEARLRCSPMKGHSHVYWYRQLPEEGLKFMVYLQKENIIDESGMPKERFSAEFPKEGPSILRIQQVVRGDSAAYFCASSPGTSGKYEQYFGPGTRLTVT.

The V gene is TRBV25-1, the J gene TRBJ2-1; D is unresolved. The CDR3 sequence is 11 residues long. CDR1 MGHDK and CDR2 SYGVNS come from the germline V gene. The ends were cut back, 3 bases at V and 6 bases at J, with 3 bases in the middle. DNA of the CDR3: TGTGCCAGCAGTGAGGTCAATGAGCAGTTCTTC. Translation: CASSEVNEQFF.

The chain links TRBV6-5 to TRBJ1-1, with D possibly being TRBD1 (5 bases). V was pared by 5 bases and J by 2 bases, with 9 bases between. Germline CDR1 and CDR2: MNHEY and SVGAGI. CDR3 length: 13 amino acids. The CDR3 DNA reads as TGTGCCAGCAGTGGACACCTTAACACTGAAGCTTTCTTT. Translation: CASSGHLNTEAFF.

This chain links TRBV6-6 with TRBJ2-1; 9 bases are a match to TRBD2. The trim removed 2 bases at V and 8 bases at J, leaving 7 bases unmatched. The CDR3 is made up of 15 amino acids. CDR1 and CDR2 from the germline V gene are MNHNY and SVGAGI (reference sequence). The DNA for the CDR3 is TGTGCCAGCAGTTACGGTAGCGGGGGCCGCCATGAGCAGTTCTTC. Translating it yields CASSYGSGGRHEQFF.

This chain links TRBV15 with TRBJ1-2; 7 positions agree with TRBD1. The CDR3 has 14 residues. The V segment lost 6 bases and the J segment 4 bases; nucleotides outside the gene matches: 8. Germline V gene data show CDR1 as LNHNV and CDR2 as YYDKDF (reference sequence). The CDR3 reads CATSVGTESYGYTF. The CDR3 DNA sequence: TGTGCCACCAGTGTAGGGACAGAATCCTATGGCTACACCTTC.

The rearrangement joins TRBV9 to TRBJ2-1, with a possible D match to TRBD1 (6 bases). Trimming stripped 4 bases from V and 2 bases from J, with 13 bases between. Germline CDR1 is SGDLS and CDR2 is YYNGEE. The CDR3 is 15 amino acids. The CDR3 here is CASSPTGTTYNEQFF. For the CDR3, the DNA is TGTGCCAGCAGCCCAACCGGGACAACCTACAATGAGCAGTTCTTC.

The V gene is TRBV4-3, the J gene TRBJ2-2; D ambiguous. V lost 3 bases, J lost 5 bases, and 7 bases lay in between. The CDR3 runs 13 residues. Per the germline V gene, CDR1 is LGHNA and CDR2 is YSLEER. The CDR3 reads CASSHRPTGELFF. The CDR3 nucleotides are TGCGCCAGCAGCCATCGCCCAACCGGGGAGCTGTTTTTT.

CDR3 amino acids: CSVSAGGYNEQFF. Here the CDR3 DNA reads TGCAGCGTTTCAGCGGGAGGTTACAATGAGCAGTTCTTC. The chain couples TRBV29-1 to TRBJ2-1; 9 bases match TRBD2. Germline CDR1 and CDR2: SQVTM and ANQGSEA. This CDR3 is built from 13 residues. V shed 5 bases, J shed 4 bases, and the junction held 3 bases outside the gene matches.

The chain combines TRBV5-8 with TRBJ2-2; TRBD1 aligns across 8 bases. The germline gives CDR1 SGHTS, CDR2 YDEGEE. V shed 6 bases, J shed 6 bases, and the junction held 13 bases outside the gene matches. This CDR3 is 16 amino acids long. The CDR3 loop reads CASILSRTGIAGELFF. In DNA form, the CDR3 reads TGTGCCAGCATCCTCTCTCGGACAGGGATAGCCGGGGAGCTGTTTTTT.